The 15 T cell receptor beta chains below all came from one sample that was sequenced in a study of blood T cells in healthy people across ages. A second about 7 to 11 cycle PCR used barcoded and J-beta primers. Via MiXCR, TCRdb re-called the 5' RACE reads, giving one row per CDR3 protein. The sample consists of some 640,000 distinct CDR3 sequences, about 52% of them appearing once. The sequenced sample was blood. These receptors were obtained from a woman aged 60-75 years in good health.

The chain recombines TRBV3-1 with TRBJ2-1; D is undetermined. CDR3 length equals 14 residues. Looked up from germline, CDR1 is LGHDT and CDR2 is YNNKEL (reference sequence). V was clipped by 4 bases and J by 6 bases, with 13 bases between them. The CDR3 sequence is CASSPQVDFNEQFF. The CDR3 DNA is TGTGCCAGCAGCCCCCAGGTGGATTTCAATGAGCAGTTCTTC.

The CDR3 protein is CASSLVSQGEKYEQYF. In DNA, the CDR3 is TGTGCCAGCAGTTTAGTTAGTCAGGGGGAAAAGTACGAGCAGTACTTC. This chain uses TRBV28 with TRBJ2-7; 7 nucleotides agree with TRBD1. There are 16 residues in the CDR3. Germline lookup yields CDR1 MDHEN and CDR2 SYDVKM. Trimming at V came to 2 bases and at J to 4 bases, leaving 11 bases not matched to a gene.

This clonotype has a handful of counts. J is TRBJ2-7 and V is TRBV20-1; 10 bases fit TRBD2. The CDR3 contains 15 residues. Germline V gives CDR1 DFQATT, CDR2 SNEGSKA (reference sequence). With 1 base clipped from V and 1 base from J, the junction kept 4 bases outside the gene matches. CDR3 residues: CSARGPLAGSYEQYF. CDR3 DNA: TGCAGTGCTAGAGGGCCACTAGCGGGATCCTACGAGCAGTACTTC.

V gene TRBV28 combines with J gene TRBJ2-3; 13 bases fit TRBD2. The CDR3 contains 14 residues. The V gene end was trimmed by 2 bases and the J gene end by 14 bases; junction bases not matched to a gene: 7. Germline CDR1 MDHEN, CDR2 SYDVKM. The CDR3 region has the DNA TGTGCCAGCAGTTTAACTAGCGGGAGGGCTCAGGGGTATTTT. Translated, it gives CASSLTSGRAQGYF. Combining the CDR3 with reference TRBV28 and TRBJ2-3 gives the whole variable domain DVKVTQSSRYLVKRTGEKVFLECVQDMDHENMFWYRQDPGLGLRLIYFSYDVKMKEKGDIPEGYSVSREKKERFSLILESASTNQTSMYLCASSLTSGRAQGYFGPGTRLTVL.

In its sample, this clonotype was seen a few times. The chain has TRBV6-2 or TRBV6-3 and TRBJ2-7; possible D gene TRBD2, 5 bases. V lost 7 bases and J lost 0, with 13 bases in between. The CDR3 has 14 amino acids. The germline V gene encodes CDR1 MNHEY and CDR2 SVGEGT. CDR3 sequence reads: CASKDGVSSYEQYF. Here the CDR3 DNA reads TGTGCCAGCAAAGACGGGGTTAGCTCCTACGAGCAGTACTTC.

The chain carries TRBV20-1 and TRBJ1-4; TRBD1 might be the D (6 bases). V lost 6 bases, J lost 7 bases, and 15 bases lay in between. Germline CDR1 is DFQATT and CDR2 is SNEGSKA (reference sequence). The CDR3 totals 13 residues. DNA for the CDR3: TGCAGTGCCCACAGGGAGGGGCGTGAAAAACTGTTTTTT. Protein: CSAHREGREKLFF.

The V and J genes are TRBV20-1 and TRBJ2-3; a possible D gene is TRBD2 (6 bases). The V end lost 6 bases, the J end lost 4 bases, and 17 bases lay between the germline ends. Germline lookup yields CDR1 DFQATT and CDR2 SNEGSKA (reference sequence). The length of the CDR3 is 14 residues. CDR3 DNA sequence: TGCAGTGCGGACACTAGCCAATCACCAGATACGCAGTATTTT. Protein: CSADTSQSPDTQYF.

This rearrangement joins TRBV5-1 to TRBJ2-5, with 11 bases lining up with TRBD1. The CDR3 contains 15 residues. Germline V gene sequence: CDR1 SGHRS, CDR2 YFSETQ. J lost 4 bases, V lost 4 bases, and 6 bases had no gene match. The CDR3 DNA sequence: TGCGCCAGCAGCACGGGGACAGGGGGTTCAGAGACCCAGTACTTC. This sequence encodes CASSTGTGGSETQYF.

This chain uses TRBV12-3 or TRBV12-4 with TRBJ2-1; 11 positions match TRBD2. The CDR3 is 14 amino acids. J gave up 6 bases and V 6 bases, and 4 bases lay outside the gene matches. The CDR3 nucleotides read TGTGCCAGCAGGCTAGCGGGAGGTGGCAATGAGCAGTTCTTC. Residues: CASRLAGGGNEQFF.

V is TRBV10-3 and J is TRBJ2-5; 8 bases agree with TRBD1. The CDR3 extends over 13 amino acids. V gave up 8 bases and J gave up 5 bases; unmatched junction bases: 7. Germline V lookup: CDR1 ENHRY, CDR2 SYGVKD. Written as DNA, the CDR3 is TGTGCCATCGGGCAGGGGGCAGGGGAGACCCAGTACTTC. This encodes CAIGQGAGETQYF.

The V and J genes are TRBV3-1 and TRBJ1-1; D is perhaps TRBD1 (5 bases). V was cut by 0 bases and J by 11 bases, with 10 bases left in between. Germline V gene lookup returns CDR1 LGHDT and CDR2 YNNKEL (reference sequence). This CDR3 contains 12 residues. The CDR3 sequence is CASSQEGKGAFF. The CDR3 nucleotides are TGTGCCAGCAGCCAAGAAGGAAAGGGGGCTTTCTTT.

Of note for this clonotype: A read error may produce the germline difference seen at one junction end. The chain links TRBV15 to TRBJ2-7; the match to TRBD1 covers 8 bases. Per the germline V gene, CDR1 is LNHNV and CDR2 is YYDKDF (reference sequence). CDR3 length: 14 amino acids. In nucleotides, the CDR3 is TGTGCCACCAGCTCGGGGACAGGAAACTACAAGCAGTACTTC. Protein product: CATSSGTGNYKQYF.

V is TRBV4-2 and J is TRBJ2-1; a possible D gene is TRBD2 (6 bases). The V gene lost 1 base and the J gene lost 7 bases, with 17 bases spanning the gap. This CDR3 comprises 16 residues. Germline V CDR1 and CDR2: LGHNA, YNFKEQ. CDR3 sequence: CASSQVMTGLLNEQFF. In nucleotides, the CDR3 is TGTGCCAGCAGCCAAGTTATGACGGGACTCTTGAATGAGCAGTTCTTC.

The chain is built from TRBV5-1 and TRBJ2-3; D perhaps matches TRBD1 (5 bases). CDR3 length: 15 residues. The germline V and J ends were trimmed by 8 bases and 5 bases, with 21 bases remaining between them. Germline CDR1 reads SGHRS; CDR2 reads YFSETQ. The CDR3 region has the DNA TGCGCCAGTAGGACAATAGTTGGCCACATAGATACGCAGTATTTT. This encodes CASRTIVGHIDTQYF.

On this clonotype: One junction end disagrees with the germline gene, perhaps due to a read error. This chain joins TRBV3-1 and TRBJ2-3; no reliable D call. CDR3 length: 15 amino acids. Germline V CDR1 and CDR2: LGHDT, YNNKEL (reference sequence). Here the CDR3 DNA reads TGTGCCAGCAGCCCCTTGGACGGAGTCACAGAAACGCAGTATTTT. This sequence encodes CASSPLDGVTETQYF.